This T cell receptor beta chain was sequenced in a study of cytomegalovirus exposure and HLA in healthy donors. PCR used 60 Vbeta primers and 13 Jbeta primers. Some clones are missing from TCRdb's copy, which holds only in-frame ones; the method was immunoSEQ multiplex PCR. Counted here are 150,000 to 180,000 clones, around 75% occurring once; the ten biggest clones make up over 1.3%. This clone was detected once. From germline, CDR1 is SGHRS and CDR2 YFSETQ. The CDR3 covers 14 residues. The J segment lost 12 bases and the V segment lost 4 bases, leaving 8 bases of the junction unmatched. Specimen: PBMCs. The chain is built from TRBV5-1 and TRBJ2-4; 12 bases map to TRBD1. The sequence was collected from a young man in good health and CMV-seronegative. CDR3 region: CASSQGQGAGYQYF. CDR3 bases: TGCGCCAGCAGCCAGGGACAGGGGGCAGGATATCAGTACTTC.